This TCR beta chain appears in the sequencing data of a study of blood T cell repertoires in COVID-19. Study at large: From the United States, Italy and Spain came samples of acute and convalescent COVID-19. The cDNA or gDNA used as material had been derived from T cells, B-cell-depleted T cells, or PBMCs.

This clone was observed a few times. As processed by the authors: Amplification of reference gene primers provided the estimated nucleated cell counts. Assay: immunoSEQ multiplex PCR; the TCRdb copy retains only in-frame clones and omits some. V and J calls and clone size are those listed in that table; D and trimming were worked out from the DNA. The data show 250,000 to 350,000 clones, 65% to 85% seen once. Germline CDR1 is KGHSH and CDR2 is LQKENI. This CDR3 region has 13 residues. V was shortened by 3 bases and J by 5 bases, with 10 bases between the two germline ends. Input material: peripheral blood. The genes are TRBV18 and TRBJ2-5; D might be TRBD1 (6 bases). The clonotype comes from a woman aged 50 to 65 with acute or convalescent COVID-19. DNA of the CDR3: TGTGCCAGCTCACCCGGGACAAAGGAGACCCAGTACTTC. Translation gives CASSPGTKETQYF.